This T cell receptor beta chain originates from a study of OX40 agonist ivuxolimab in advanced cancers. Study background: While on treatment, patients had intravenous ivuxolimab at 0.01 to 10 mg/kg every 2 weeks.

CDR3 size: 13 residues. Germline values: CDR1 MGHRA, CDR2 YSYEKL. Trimming left V 4 bases short and J 5 bases short, with 9 bases between. Profiling relied on immunoSEQ multiplex PCR, and the TCRdb table lists in-frame clones only, not all of them. The data hold about 90,000 clones, with 80% to 90% observed a single time. Sample: CD4+ or CD8+ T cells sorted from blood, taken in a trial of the OX40 agonist ivuxolimab. The TCR was taken from an adult with an advanced solid tumor such as melanoma, head and neck, liver or kidney cancer. J is TRBJ2-1 and V is TRBV4-1; no firm D call. The CDR3 nucleotides read TGCGCCAGCAGCCCCCCCTTTGACAATGAGCAGTTCTTC. Translation: CASSPPFDNEQFF.